The TCR beta chain under discussion was sequenced for a study of technical replicates of blood from several donors. V lost 2 bases, J lost 1 base, and 4 bases stayed unmatched. Germline loops: CDR1 MDHEN, CDR2 SYDVKM. The CDR3 spans 15 residues. Data came from immunoSEQ multiplex PCR; TCRdb stores just in-frame clones and leaves some out. The sample lists fewer than 85,000 clones; more than 90% were seen once. The sequence came from a human donor in good health. This chain links TRBV28 with TRBJ1-1, with TRBD1 matching 7 bases. Sequenced input: T cells isolated from PBMCs. This CDR3 reads CASSLRGQSNTEAFF. The CDR3 DNA reads as TGTGCCAGCAGTTTAAGGGGACAGTCGAACACTGAAGCTTTCTTT.